In this sample, the clone carrying this T cell receptor (beta chain) turned up a few times. The target antigen is unknown. This specimen belongs to a study of beta chain features in type 1 diabetes. Regarding the study as a whole: In these data, an HLA type influence on TCRB rearrangement remained unresolved. TCRB repertoires of naive, central memory and Treg cells appeared more similar among patients than among healthy donors.

Expressed TCRB transcripts were sequenced because the isolated RNA had all been reverse transcribed beforehand. It was found that naive, central memory and regulatory T cell samples averaged around 3.6 million reads. TCRdb's copy holds only in-frame clones and misses some; the assay was immunoSEQ multiplex PCR. The profile shows hundreds of thousands of clones, around 16% of them singletons. About 120 mL of blood, on average, came from one heparinised draw per donor. The source material was naive CD4+ T cells from blood. The receptor was isolated from a man aged 18 to 35 in good health.

The CDR3 nucleotides are TGTGCCAGCAGTAATACCGACCAAGAGACCCAGTACTTC. Translated, it gives CASSNTDQETQYF. This chain uses TRBV5-4 with TRBJ2-5; no clear D gene. Trimming removed 5 bases at V and 0 bases at J, with 8 bases between. The germline gives CDR1 SGHNT, CDR2 YYREEE (reference sequence). There are 13 residues in the CDR3.